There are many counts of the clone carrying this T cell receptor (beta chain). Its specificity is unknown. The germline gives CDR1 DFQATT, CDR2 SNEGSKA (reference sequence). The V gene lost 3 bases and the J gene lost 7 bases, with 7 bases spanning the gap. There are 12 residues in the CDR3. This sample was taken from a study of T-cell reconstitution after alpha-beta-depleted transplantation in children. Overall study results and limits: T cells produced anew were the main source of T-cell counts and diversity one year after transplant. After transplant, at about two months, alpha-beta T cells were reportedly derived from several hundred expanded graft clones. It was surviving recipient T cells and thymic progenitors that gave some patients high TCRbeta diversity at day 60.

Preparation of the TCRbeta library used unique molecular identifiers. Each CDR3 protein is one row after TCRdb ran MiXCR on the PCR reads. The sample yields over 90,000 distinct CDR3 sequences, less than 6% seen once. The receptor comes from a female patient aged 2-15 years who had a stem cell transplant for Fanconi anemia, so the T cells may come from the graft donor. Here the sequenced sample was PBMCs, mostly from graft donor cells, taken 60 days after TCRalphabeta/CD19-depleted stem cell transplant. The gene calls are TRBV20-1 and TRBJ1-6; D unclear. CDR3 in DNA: TGCAGTGCTAGCGGCGGCAATTCACCCCTCCACTTT. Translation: CSASGGNSPLHF.